This T cell receptor beta chain was found in a study of T cells after yellow fever vaccination. Whole-study context: Preparation of the low-cell-number fractions used SMART-Seq v4 Ultra Low Input.

This clonotype occurred many times. The target antigen is unknown. Study-wide findings and caveats: Shared CD4/CD8 clonotypes were a small share, likely from convergent recombination. Booster sampling recovered most clones from primary vaccination (96% CD4, just over 85% CD8). Though it reached lower strength, the secondary response hit its peak faster, day 5 versus 15.

TCRdb re-analysed the 5' RACE reads in MiXCR, keeping a single row per CDR3 protein. This sample has 450,000 to 550,000 distinct CDR3 sequences; 20% to 25% occur once, and the top ten carry about 15%. The germline V gene has CDR1 SGHTA and CDR2 FQGTGA. This CDR3 region has 14 residues. Unmatched junction bases numbered 3, after V lost 5 bases and J lost 4 bases. The chain recombines TRBV7-3 with TRBJ2-2; 8 nucleotides match TRBD2. The material was PBMCs, obtained about 20 days after the first yellow fever vaccination. The source is a young man who received the YFV17D yellow fever vaccine. CDR3 protein: CASSLGTSTGELFF. The DNA for the CDR3 is TGTGCCAGCAGCCTAGGGACTAGCACCGGGGAGCTGTTTTTT.